The TCR beta chain described here comes from a study of naive and memory T cell subsets. This clonotype is medium-sized by share. The V and J ends lost 5 bases and 1 base, in that order; junction bases with no gene match: 2. Germline lookup yields CDR1 MGHDK and CDR2 SYGVNS. This CDR3 has 14 amino acids. Both TRBC1 and TRBC2 were covered by a beta constant-region primer of two equimolar oligonucleotides. Four rounds of PCR amplified the ligated cDNA using nested alpha and beta constant-region primers plus SP2. Using its own MiXCR run on the UMI-ligation and nested PCR reads, TCRdb lists one record per CDR3 protein. The sample yields around 29,000 distinct CDR3 sequences, less than 20% seen once.

The chain combines TRBV25-1 with TRBJ2-3; 8 positions match TRBD2. This clonotype was obtained from a human donor in good health. The specimen was effector memory CD4+ T cells from blood. As for subset: effector memory, CD45RA- CD27-. CDR3 loop: CASSNSGGTDTQYF. The DNA of the CDR3 is TGTGCCAGCAGTAATAGCGGGGGCACAGATACGCAGTATTTT.